This T cell receptor beta chain was documented in a study of vaccination and CD4 T cells after COVID-19. Details on this clonotype: Its antigen is unidentified.

The CDR3 loop spans 14 amino acids. Per the germline V gene, CDR1 is SGHVS and CDR2 is FQNEAQ. The V gene lost 5 bases and the J gene lost 5 bases, with 12 bases spanning the gap. The Oncomine TCR Beta short-read assay sequenced DNA from cultured CD4+ T cells. TCRdb re-analysed the PCR reads in MiXCR, keeping a single row per CDR3 protein. The sample yields around 16,000 distinct CDR3 sequences, 36% seen once. The treatment here: roughly ten-day PBMC culture with coronavirus spike peptide pools or control peptides (ViraFEST assay). The sequence came from a human donor who received a COVID-19 vaccine. V usage is TRBV7-8 and J usage is TRBJ2-2; no clear D. The material sequenced was CD4+ T cells from blood, cultured in vitro, taken before SARS-CoV-2 vaccination. The DNA of the CDR3 is TGTGCCAGCAGCGCCATTCTTCGAACCGGGGAGCTGTTTTTT. This codes for CASSAILRTGELFF.